What follows are 29 T cell receptor beta chains derived from one specimen sequenced in a study of blood T cells in healthy people across ages. The authors ran a second PCR of about 7 to 11 cycles using a sample-barcoded 5' primer and a J-beta primer mix. Each CDR3 protein gets one entry after TCRdb re-called the 5' RACE reads with MiXCR. The sample holds about 1.4 million distinct CDR3 sequences, 55% to 75% seen once. The specimen was blood. Receptor source: a man between 18 and 29 years old in good health.

This chain joins TRBV15 and TRBJ2-5, with D possibly matching TRBD1 (6 bases). The germline V gene has CDR1 LNHNV and CDR2 YYDKDF (reference sequence). Trimming removed 6 bases from V and 2 bases from J, with 7 bases in between. This CDR3 has 12 residues. CDR3 DNA: TGTGCCACCAGTCAGGGGCAAGAGACCCAGTACTTC. This encodes CATSQGQETQYF.

There are a few counts of this clonotype. The chain joins TRBV12-3 or TRBV12-4 to TRBJ2-1; 10 bases map to TRBD2. The CDR3 runs to 18 residues. V lost 7 bases to trimming and J lost 0 bases; unmatched junction nucleotides: 12. Here the CDR3 reads CASKSRGTSVSSYNEQFF. In nucleotides, the CDR3 is TGTGCCAGCAAAAGTAGGGGGACTAGCGTTAGCTCCTACAATGAGCAGTTCTTC.

V usage is TRBV3-1 and J usage is TRBJ1-2, with D hard to call. The CDR3 spans 13 residues. The germline V and J ends were trimmed by 1 base and 8 bases, with 11 bases remaining between them. Germline assignment: CDR1 LGHDT and CDR2 YNNKEL (reference sequence). The CDR3, as DNA: TGTGCCAGCAGCCAAGTTGAAGGGAGAGGCTACACCTTC. Protein: CASSQVEGRGYTF.

The chain links TRBV5-1 to TRBJ2-7; D is undetermined. In germline, CDR1 is SGHRS, CDR2 YFSETQ. V lost 4 bases, J lost 1 base, and 12 bases lay in between. This CDR3 is built from 14 residues. CDR3 protein: CASSLGPESYEQYF. CDR3 in DNA: TGCGCCAGCAGCCTGGGTCCTGAGTCCTACGAGCAGTACTTC.

The CDR3 spells CASSLGTRQSEFF. CDR3 nucleotides: TGCGCCAGCAGCTTAGGGACGCGCCAATCGGAGTTCTTC. The chain couples TRBV5-1 to TRBJ2-1; possibly TRBD1 or TRBD2 for D (5 bases each). The V end lost 2 bases, the J end lost 14 bases, and 17 bases lay between the germline ends. Germline lookup yields CDR1 SGHRS and CDR2 YFSETQ. This CDR3 is 13 amino acids long.

The J gene is TRBJ2-7, the V gene TRBV4-1, with a possible D match to TRBD2 (6 bases). Germline loops: CDR1 MGHRA, CDR2 YSYEKL. Trimming pared 3 bases from V and 2 bases from J, leaving 20 bases between. CDR3 length: 17 residues. The CDR3 reads CASSQRLRRENAYEQYF. The CDR3 nucleotides are TGCGCCAGCAGCCAGAGGTTAAGACGGGAGAACGCCTACGAGCAGTACTTC.

The chain recombines TRBV28 with TRBJ1-2; tentative D call: TRBD1 (6 bases). Germline V CDR1 and CDR2: MDHEN, SYDVKM. This CDR3 contains 15 residues. Trimming stripped 3 bases from V and 4 bases from J, with 15 bases between. CDR3 in DNA: TGTGCCAGCAGTTTGTCGACAGGTGAACCCTATGGCTACACCTTC. It is translated as CASSLSTGEPYGYTF.

This rearrangement joins TRBV15 to TRBJ1-2, with D unclear. Germline loops: CDR1 LNHNV, CDR2 YYDKDF (reference sequence). The CDR3 spans 13 residues. With 1 base removed from V and 5 bases from J, the gap between germline ends came to 8 bases. The CDR3 sequence is CATSRGTVYGYTF. In DNA form, the CDR3 reads TGTGCCACCAGCAGAGGGACGGTATATGGCTACACCTTC.

V and J are TRBV2 and TRBJ2-3; 11 bases match TRBD2. With V trimmed by 3 bases and J by 4 bases, 9 bases remained unmatched. The CDR3 spans 17 residues. Germline assignment: CDR1 SNHLY and CDR2 FYNNEI. CDR3 protein: CASSELSGTSGADTQYF. CDR3 coding DNA: TGTGCCAGCAGTGAGTTGTCAGGGACTAGCGGAGCAGATACGCAGTATTTT.

There are a few counts of this clonotype. The CDR3 here is CSASLRSSYNSPLHF. In DNA form, the CDR3 reads TGCAGTGCTAGTTTGAGGAGCTCCTATAATTCACCCCTCCACTTT. V and J are TRBV20-1 and TRBJ1-6; D gene ambiguous. The CDR3 runs 15 residues. Trimming removed 3 bases at V and 0 bases at J, with 9 bases between. CDR1 DFQATT and CDR2 SNEGSKA come from the germline V gene (reference sequence).

The chain employs TRBV12-3 or TRBV12-4 and TRBJ1-2, with D maybe TRBD1 (6 bases). Trimming removed 7 bases from V and 6 bases from J, with 18 bases in between. The CDR3 consists of 14 residues. The CDR3 sequence: CASTRPTGPHGYTF. In DNA, the CDR3 is TGTGCCAGCACCCGACCGACAGGTCCACATGGCTACACCTTC.

The table lists this clonotype with a few counts. This chain connects TRBV6-2 or TRBV6-3 to TRBJ2-6; D is ambiguous. The V gene's germline CDR1 is MNHEY and CDR2 SVGEGT. CDR3 length: 12 residues. With 5 bases removed from V and 11 bases from J, the gap between germline ends came to 10 bases. The CDR3 nucleotides are TGTGCCAGCAGTCCCTTATTCCACGTCCTGACTTTC. The encoded protein is CASSPLFHVLTF.

V usage is TRBV7-2 and J usage is TRBJ2-5; 8 positions match TRBD2. This CDR3 contains 15 residues. Trimming took 5 bases from V and 4 from J; bases not matched to a gene: 9. The germline gives CDR1 SGHTA, CDR2 FQGNSA. CDR3 nucleotide sequence: TGTGCCAGCAGCCTTACAGCGGGGGCCGGAGAGACCCAGTACTTC. Protein sequence: CASSLTAGAGETQYF.

This clonotype was counted a single time. In nucleotides, the CDR3 is TGTGCCAGCAGGCACCCTGGGACAGGGGAAGACACCGGGGAGCTGTTTTTT. It codes for CASRHPGTGEDTGELFF. This chain uses TRBV3-1 with TRBJ2-2; 10 nucleotides match TRBD1. Germline CDR1 reads LGHDT; CDR2 reads YNNKEL (reference sequence). The V gene end was trimmed by 6 bases and the J gene end by 3 bases; junction bases not matched to a gene: 10. The CDR3 is 17 residues long.

There are a few counts of this clonotype. The rearrangement joins TRBV7-9 to TRBJ2-5; 7 nucleotides agree with TRBD2. Germline trimming cut 1 base from V and 5 bases from J; bases unmatched to any gene: 10. This CDR3 has 16 residues. Germline lookup yields CDR1 SEHNR and CDR2 FQNEAQ (reference sequence). The CDR3 bases are TGTGCCAGCAGCTTAGTGGCCCGCACTAGCGCGGAGACCCAGTACTTC. Translating it yields CASSLVARTSAETQYF.

The V gene is TRBV5-1, the J gene TRBJ2-3, with TRBD2 matching 7 bases. The length of the CDR3 is 17 residues. Losses at the gene ends were 0 bases for V and 4 bases for J; bases not matched to a gene: 11. The germline V gene has CDR1 SGHRS and CDR2 YFSETQ. The CDR3 bases are TGCGCCAGCAGCTTGGCCACGTTGGGGGGGAGGCCAGATACGCAGTATTTT. Residues: CASSLATLGGRPDTQYF.

The chain employs TRBV4-1 and TRBJ2-1; a possible D gene is TRBD1 (6 bases). Germline V gene lookup returns CDR1 MGHRA and CDR2 YSYEKL. V was cut by 3 bases and J by 0 bases, with 15 bases left in between. CDR3 size: 17 residues. CDR3 in DNA: TGCGCCAGCAGCCATGCAGCCAGGGGCCCCTCCTACAATGAGCAGTTCTTC. Translating it yields CASSHAARGPSYNEQFF.

This rearrangement joins TRBV7-2 to TRBJ2-7; D unclear. Trimming took 4 bases from V and 2 from J, leaving 9 bases between them. From germline, CDR1 is SGHTA and CDR2 FQGNSA. This CDR3 region has 13 residues. The CDR3 DNA reads TGTGCCAGCAGCTCTGTCGCTGCCTACGAGCAGTACTTC. Translation: CASSSVAAYEQYF.

This chain links TRBV12-3 or TRBV12-4 with TRBJ2-7; tentatively, D is TRBD1 or TRBD2 (5 bases each). Trimming left V 5 bases short and J 7 bases short, with 21 bases between. The CDR3 totals 15 residues. The CDR3 sequence is CASSDFGDRAGEQYF. The DNA for the CDR3 is TGTGCCAGCAGTGACTTTGGGGACCGCGCAGGGGAGCAGTACTTC.

V usage is TRBV7-2 and J usage is TRBJ2-5; the D is unclear. The V end lost 5 bases, the J end lost 7 bases, and 11 bases lay between the germline ends. Looked up from germline, CDR1 is SGHTA and CDR2 is FQGNSA. CDR3 length: 12 amino acids. The CDR3 coding sequence is TGTGCCAGCAGCCCGGACCTCGCGACCCAGTACTTC. Protein: CASSPDLATQYF.

J is TRBJ2-4 and V is TRBV6-1, with D unresolved. TRBJ2-7 matches the DNA end more closely, so the J call is doubtful. This CDR3 contains 14 residues. Germline V gene lookup returns CDR1 MNHNS and CDR2 SASEGT. The CDR3 nucleotides are TGTGCCAGCAGTAGACTTAATCCTCGGGACGAGCAGTACTTC. It codes for CASSRLNPRDEQYF.

This clonotype has a handful of counts. The chain uses TRBV6-2 or TRBV6-3 and TRBJ1-2; D not certain. Germline CDR1 is MNHEY and CDR2 is SVGEGT. The CDR3 runs to 14 residues. Trimming took 0 bases from V and 4 from J, leaving 9 bases between them. DNA of the CDR3: TGTGCCAGCAGTTACTCGTCACAGACCTATGGCTACACCTTC. Residues: CASSYSSQTYGYTF.

The chain joins TRBV4-3 to TRBJ2-6; D gene uncertain. Trimming left V 8 bases short and J 0 bases short, with 20 bases between. Germline loops: CDR1 LGHNA, CDR2 YSLEER. This CDR3 spans 18 amino acids. The CDR3 reads CASPLVSPTNSGANVLTF. CDR3 nucleotide sequence: TGCGCCAGCCCCCTCGTATCTCCCACCAACTCTGGGGCCAACGTCCTGACTTTC.

V usage is TRBV24-1 and J usage is TRBJ2-1; TRBD2 matches at 12 bases. The CDR3 length is 17 residues. Germline loops: CDR1 KGHDR, CDR2 SFDVKD. J was trimmed by 3 bases and V by 2 bases; bases with no gene match: 4. The chain's CDR3 is CATSDSSGRANYNEQFF. The CDR3 nucleotides are TGTGCCACCAGTGATTCTAGCGGGAGGGCCAACTACAATGAGCAGTTCTTC.

This clonotype occurred a few times. The junction departs from the called germline gene at one end, perhaps through a read error. V is TRBV10-1 and J is TRBJ2-5, with D uncertain. Germline lookup yields CDR1 WNHNN and CDR2 SYGVQD (reference sequence). The CDR3 is made up of 11 amino acids. This chain's CDR3 is CASSDGETQYF. The CDR3 bases are TGTGCCAGCAGTGACGGGGAGACCCAGTACTTC.

The V gene is TRBV15, the J gene TRBJ1-5; D is undetermined. CDR3 length: 15 amino acids. V was shortened by 8 bases and J by 5 bases, with 19 bases between the two germline ends. Per germline, CDR1 LNHNV and CDR2 YYDKDF (reference sequence). CDR3 protein: CATALSLGYDQPQHF. As DNA, the CDR3 is TGTGCCACCGCCCTAAGTTTGGGGTACGATCAGCCCCAGCATTTT.

This clonotype was observed a handful of times. CDR3 sequence: CASSLGVHSGGPQETQYF. CDR3 in DNA: TGTGCCAGCAGCTTAGGGGTGCATAGCGGGGGGCCGCAAGAGACCCAGTACTTC. V is TRBV7-2 and J is TRBJ2-5; 10 bases map to TRBD2. This CDR3 is built from 18 residues. Germline-derived CDR1 and CDR2 are SGHTA and FQGNSA. The junction had 10 bases not matched to a gene; V was cut back by 1 base and J by 2 bases.

The V and J genes are TRBV12-3 or TRBV12-4 and TRBJ2-3; D perhaps matches TRBD1 (6 bases). Between the trimmed V and J ends, which lost 6 bases and 5 bases, there was a span of 18 bases. There are 15 residues in the CDR3. CDR3 DNA sequence: TGTGCCAGCAGCTTATACGGGGACACGGGAGATACGCAGTATTTT. Protein product: CASSLYGDTGDTQYF.

The chain carries TRBV7-2 and TRBJ1-1; 10 nucleotides match TRBD1. Looked up from germline, CDR1 is SGHTA and CDR2 is FQGNSA. This CDR3 contains 13 residues. Losses at the gene ends were 3 bases for V and 8 bases for J; bases not matched to a gene: 3. The CDR3 sequence is CASSLDRGLEAFF. In nucleotides, the CDR3 is TGTGCCAGCAGCTTGGACAGGGGGTTAGAAGCTTTCTTT. Complete variable domain (other parts from reference TRBV7-2 and TRBJ1-1): GAGVSQSPSNKVTEKGKDVELRCDPISGHTALYWYRQSLGQGLEFLIYFQGNSAPDKSGLPSDRFSAERTGGSVSTLTIQRTQQEDSAVYLCASSLDRGLEAFFGQGTRLTVV.